The 19 T cell receptor beta chains presented below share a single source sample, sequenced in a study of cytomegalovirus exposure and HLA in healthy donors. Amplification used 60 Vbeta primers and 13 Jbeta primers. Sequencing used immunoSEQ multiplex PCR; TCRdb keeps in-frame clones, though not all of them. The repertoire has 150,000 to 200,000 clones, roughly 77% of them found once; the top ten carry approximately 11%. Sequences were obtained from PBMCs. These receptors were obtained from a man aged 18 to 35 in good health and CMV-seropositive.

The V gene is TRBV2, the J gene TRBJ2-7; TRBD1 matches at 9 bases. Losses at the gene ends were 5 bases for V and 7 bases for J; bases not matched to a gene: 9. Germline CDR1 and CDR2: SNHLY and FYNNEI. CDR3 length: 14 residues. CDR3 in amino acids: CASSRQGGLGEQYF. CDR3 coding DNA: TGTGCCAGCAGTCGACAGGGGGGGTTGGGGGAGCAGTACTTC.

DNA for the CDR3: TGTGCCAGCAGCTTAGATCTCCGTATGGAGACCCAGTACTTC. Its protein product is CASSLDLRMETQYF. The V and J genes are TRBV7-2 and TRBJ2-5, with D uncertain. In germline, CDR1 is SGHTA, CDR2 FQGNSA. Trimming stripped 1 base from V and 5 bases from J, with 11 bases between. CDR3 length: 14 residues.

This rearrangement joins TRBV6-1 to TRBJ2-7; TRBD2 agrees at 10 bases. CDR1 MNHNS and CDR2 SASEGT come from the germline V gene. This CDR3 comprises 14 residues. The V and J ends lost 3 bases and 5 bases, in that order; junction bases with no gene match: 4. DNA for the CDR3: TGTGCCAGCAGTGAGACTAGCGGGTATAACGAGCAGTACTTC. Translation: CASSETSGYNEQYF.

This clone has only a few counts. The gene calls are TRBV30 and TRBJ2-7; 11 bases fit TRBD2. The germline V gene has CDR1 GTSNPN and CDR2 SVGIG (reference sequence). With V trimmed by 2 bases and J by 4 bases, 4 bases remained unmatched. The CDR3 has 14 residues. The CDR3 DNA reads TGTGCCTGGAGTACGCGGACTAGCGGGTACGAGCAGTACTTC. Translated, it gives CAWSTRTSGYEQYF.

This clone was found a few times. This chain joins TRBV2 and TRBJ1-2; 7 bases align to TRBD1. Germline trimming cut 5 bases from V and 6 bases from J; bases unmatched to any gene: 6. Germline V lookup: CDR1 SNHLY, CDR2 FYNNEI. CDR3 length: 13 amino acids. This chain's CDR3 is CASSPQGIDGYTF. CDR3 coding DNA: TGTGCCAGCAGTCCACAGGGGATCGATGGCTACACCTTC.

This clone was picked up one time. The CDR3: CASSPRRGDEQYF. The CDR3 DNA reads as TGTGCCAGCAGCCCCCGCAGGGGTGACGAGCAGTACTTC. The rearrangement joins TRBV7-3 to TRBJ2-7; a possible D gene is TRBD1 (6 bases). CDR3 length: 13 residues. V was shortened by 5 bases and J by 5 bases, with 13 bases between the two germline ends. Germline CDR1 and CDR2: SGHTA and FQGTGA.

V and J are TRBV28 and TRBJ2-7, with D possibly matching TRBD1 (6 bases). CDR3 length equals 13 residues. CDR1 and CDR2 from the germline V gene are MDHEN and SYDVKM. V lost 5 bases, J lost 3 bases, and 11 bases lay in between. This chain's CDR3 is CASSEGQSYEQYF. The CDR3 coding sequence is TGTGCCAGCAGTGAAGGACAGAGCTACGAGCAGTACTTC.

The V and J genes are TRBV6-1 and TRBJ1-2; D is uncertain. Looked up from germline, CDR1 is MNHNS and CDR2 is SASEGT. The CDR3 contains 12 residues. Between the trimmed V and J ends, which lost 6 bases and 4 bases, there was a span of 9 bases. As DNA, the CDR3 is TGTGCCAGCAGAAACGACATCTATGGCTACACCTTC. Protein: CASRNDIYGYTF.

This clone showed up just once. The gene calls are TRBV29-1 and TRBJ2-1, with TRBD1 as a possible D gene (6 bases). In germline, CDR1 is SQVTM, CDR2 ANQGSEA. This CDR3 has 13 residues. The CDR3 spells CSGGGLSYNEQFF. In nucleotides, the CDR3 is TGCAGTGGGGGCGGCCTCTCCTACAATGAGCAGTTCTTC.

This clone was detected a few times. The V call is TRBV20-1, the J call TRBJ2-5; D is uncertain. The germline V and J ends were trimmed by 5 bases and 1 base, with 2 bases remaining between them. This CDR3 is built from 10 residues. Germline V CDR1 and CDR2: DFQATT, SNEGSKA (reference sequence). The DNA of the CDR3 is TGCAGTGCTCTCCAAGAGACCCAGTACTTC. This translates into CSALQETQYF.

This chain uses TRBV5-1 with TRBJ2-6; maybe TRBD2 (5 bases). The germline V gene has CDR1 SGHRS and CDR2 YFSETQ. V lost 4 bases and J 0 bases, leaving 11 bases between the germline ends. The CDR3 covers 16 residues. This chain's CDR3 is CASSRWRSSGANVLTF. For the CDR3, the DNA is TGCGCCAGCAGCAGGTGGAGGAGCTCTGGGGCCAACGTCCTGACTTTC. The complete variable domain, with remaining parts taken from reference TRBV5-1 and TRBJ2-6, reads KAGVTQTPRYLIKTRGQQVTLSCSPISGHRSVSWYQQTPGQGLQFLFEYFSETQRNKGNFPGRFSGRQFSNSRSEMNVSTLELGDSALYLCASSRWRSSGANVLTFGAGSRLTVL.

The chain has TRBV28 and TRBJ2-7; D unclear. Per the germline V gene, CDR1 is MDHEN and CDR2 is SYDVKM. The CDR3 consists of 14 residues. V gave up 7 bases and J gave up 2 bases, with 15 bases separating them. The CDR3 DNA reads as TGTGCCAGCACCCCCCCCCAGCGACCCTACGAGCAGTACTTC. Translation gives CASTPPQRPYEQYF.

This chain connects TRBV10-3 to TRBJ2-7; TRBD2 matches 11 bases. Germline V gene lookup returns CDR1 ENHRY and CDR2 SYGVKD. The CDR3 runs 16 residues. V lost 4 bases to trimming and J lost 4 bases; unmatched junction nucleotides: 9. CDR3 coding DNA: TGTGCCATCAGTGGCACGACTAGCGGGAAATCGTACGAGCAGTACTTC. This translates into CAISGTTSGKSYEQYF.

The J gene is TRBJ2-7, the V gene TRBV6-4; 9 nucleotides match TRBD2. Losses at the gene ends were 2 bases for V and 2 bases for J; bases not matched to a gene: 7. The CDR3 is 16 amino acids. Per germline, CDR1 MRHNA and CDR2 SNTAGT. This CDR3 is CASSDPKREVAYEQYF. The CDR3 nucleotides read TGTGCCAGCAGTGACCCAAAGCGGGAGGTCGCCTACGAGCAGTACTTC.

The gene calls are TRBV5-8 and TRBJ1-2; no clear D. Trimming left V 2 bases short and J 7 bases short, with 15 bases between. Germline CDR1 and CDR2: SGHTS and YDEGEE. The CDR3 is made up of 14 amino acids. The CDR3 loop reads CASSLSGGRGGYTF. The CDR3 nucleotides read TGTGCCAGCAGCTTATCGGGTGGAAGAGGTGGCTACACCTTC. The full variable domain, its missing parts supplied by reference TRBV5-8 and TRBJ1-2, is EAGVTQSPTHLIKTRGQQATLRCSPISGHTSVYWYQQALGLGLQFLLWYDEGEERNRGNFPPRFSGRQFPNYSSELNVNALELEDSALYLCASSLSGGRGGYTFGSGTRLTVV.

This clone was observed a single time. The rearrangement joins TRBV7-2 to TRBJ2-7; 8 nucleotides align to TRBD2. J lost 5 bases, V lost 5 bases, and 11 bases had no gene match. The CDR3 covers 15 residues. CDR1 is SGHTA and CDR2 is FQGNSA in the germline V gene. In nucleotides, the CDR3 is TGTGCCAGCAGCGCGAGCGGGAGTAGGCGGAACGAGCAGTACTTC. Translated: CASSASGSRRNEQYF.

The chain is built from TRBV7-9 and TRBJ2-2, with D maybe TRBD1 (6 bases). Germline V CDR1 and CDR2: SEHNR, FQNEAQ (reference sequence). The CDR3 has 14 residues. V was shortened by 9 bases and J by 3 bases, with 14 bases between the two germline ends. CDR3 nucleotides: TGTGCCAGTTCCGGGACACACTACACCGGGGAGCTGTTTTTT. Residues: CASSGTHYTGELFF.

This chain joins TRBV5-1 and TRBJ2-7, with 10 positions matching TRBD2. V trimming: 0 bases; J trimming: 2 bases; junction bases outside the gene matches: 11. CDR3 length equals 18 residues. Germline assignment: CDR1 SGHRS and CDR2 YFSETQ. The CDR3 loop reads CASSLEGSGRASAYEQYF. In nucleotides, the CDR3 is TGCGCCAGCAGCTTGGAGGGCAGCGGGAGGGCCTCCGCCTACGAGCAGTACTTC.

The V and J genes are TRBV18 and TRBJ1-5; the match to TRBD1 covers 7 bases. The CDR3 consists of 14 residues. The junction had 6 bases not matched to a gene; V was cut back by 6 bases and J by 4 bases. Germline V gene sequence: CDR1 KGHSH, CDR2 LQKENI. This CDR3 is CASSQGQENQPQHF. The CDR3 DNA follows: TGTGCCAGCTCCCAAGGACAGGAGAATCAGCCCCAGCATTTT.